The rows below give T cell receptor beta chains drawn from one sample of a study of T cells in Graves' hyperthyroidism and ophthalmopathy. TCRdb re-called the multiplex PCR reads through MiXCR, storing one row per CDR3 protein. Among about 740,000 distinct CDR3 sequences listed, about 14% were seen once. Sequencing was performed on blood. The receptor set was obtained from a woman under 30 with Graves' hyperthyroidism. CDR3s include the opening cysteine and the closing phenylalanine or tryptophan. Each record gives: clone size, D gene, V gene, J gene, CDR3 protein, CDR3 DNA. The D gene is left open where the match is weak. Size is stated for part of the rows, as once, few or many counts, or as a class when the clone is expanded.

>few|TRBD1|TRBV5-8|TRBJ2-3
CASSSLTGGRPDTQYF
TGTGCCAGCAGCTCACTGACAGGGGGTAGGCCAGATACGCAGTATTTT
>many|.|TRBV15|TRBJ1-5
CATSRDNPNQPQHF
TGTGCCACCAGCAGAGATAACCCCAATCAGCCCCAGCATTTT
>.|.|TRBV20-1|TRBJ2-7
CSAGTFTYEQYF
TGCAGTGCGGGGACGTTCACCTACGAGCAGTACTTC
>many|.|TRBV18|TRBJ2-1
CASSPQGGLNNEQFF
TGTGCCAGCTCACCCCAAGGGGGGCTTAACAATGAGCAGTTCTTC
>many|TRBD2|TRBV20-1|TRBJ2-4
CSAGLAGRYIQYF
TGCAGTGCTGGGCTAGCGGGACGGTACATTCAGTACTTC
>few|TRBD1|TRBV10-2|TRBJ2-1
CASRYSGTASGQFF
TGCGCCAGCAGATATTCCGGGACAGCTTCTGGACAGTTCTTC
>many|TRBD2|TRBV3-1|TRBJ2-3
CASSYLAGRTDTQYF
TGTGCCAGCAGCTATCTAGCGGGACGCACAGATACGCAGTATTTT
>.|TRBD2|TRBV3-1|TRBJ2-3
CASSQYRSGTSGRRPYRDTQYF
TGTGCCAGCAGCCAATATCGGTCCGGGACTAGCGGGAGGCGGCCGTACAGGGATACGCAGTATTTT
>.|.|TRBV5-8|TRBJ2-1
CASSLEQDSYNEQFF
TGTGCCAGCAGCTTAGAACAGGACTCTTACAATGAGCAGTTCTTC
>few|TRBD1|TRBV20-1|TRBJ1-4
CSARVSSGQGSEKLFF
TGCAGTGCTAGAGTTAGTTCGGGACAGGGCAGCGAAAAACTGTTTTTT
>.|.|TRBV6-9|TRBJ1-5
CASSIQPQHF
TGTGCCAGCAGTATTCAGCCCCAGCATTTT
>many|TRBD2|TRBV28|TRBJ2-1
CASYRGDYNEQFF
TGTGCCAGTTACCGGGGGGATTACAATGAGCAGTTCTTC
>many|TRBD2|TRBV7-8|TRBJ2-1
CASSLGRLAGSYNEQFF
TGTGCCAGCAGCTTAGGGAGACTAGCGGGATCCTACAATGAGCAGTTCTTC
>.|.|TRBV30|TRBJ2-1
CAFGLSPLGEQFF
TGTGCCTTTGGACTTTCTCCCCTTGGGGAGCAGTTCTTC
>many|.|TRBV20-1|TRBJ2-5
CSASSKETQYF
TGCAGTGCTAGTTCCAAAGAGACCCAGTACTTC
>many|.|TRBV7-2|TRBJ2-1
CASSLLGWGNNEQFF
TGTGCCAGCAGCTTACTGGGGTGGGGAAACAATGAGCAGTTCTTC
>.|.|TRBV4-1|TRBJ2-1
CASGPIGGFSEQFF
TGCGCCAGCGGACCGATTGGGGGTTTCAGTGAGCAGTTCTTC
>.|.|TRBV5-5|TRBJ2-7
CASSLGVGSEQYF
TGTGCCAGCAGCCTTGGGGTGGGTTCCGAGCAGTACTTC
>many|.|TRBV18|TRBJ2-5
CASFSDREETQYF
TGTGCCAGCTTCTCGGACAGAGAAGAGACCCAGTACTTC
>many|.|TRBV7-2|TRBJ2-1
CASSLGVVAWYNEQFF
TGTGCCAGCAGCTTAGGGGTGGTCGCCTGGTACAATGAGCAGTTCTTC
>many|TRBD2|TRBV28|TRBJ2-7
CASSLLAGGVQVSYEQYF
TGTGCCAGCAGTTTACTCGCGGGAGGGGTACAAGTCTCCTACGAGCAGTACTTC
>.|.|TRBV14|TRBJ1-1
CASSQGTSGFTEAFF
TGTGCCAGCAGCCAAGGGACATCTGGGTTCACTGAAGCTTTCTTT
>few|TRBD2|TRBV5-1|TRBJ2-3
CASSLLAGGVTDTQYF
TGCGCCAGCAGCTTGTTGGCGGGAGGGGTCACAGATACGCAGTATTTT
>few|TRBD2|TRBV10-1|TRBJ2-7
CATRRSGNDEQYF
TGCGCCACCAGAAGGAGCGGGAACGACGAGCAGTACTTC
>.|.|TRBV7-9|TRBJ2-7
CASSLAGAGYEQYF
TGTGCCAGCAGCTTAGCGGGAGCTGGATACGAGCAGTACTTC
>few|.|TRBV7-3|TRBJ2-2
CASSPSRATGELFF
TGTGCCAGCAGCCCCAGTAGGGCCACCGGGGAGCTGTTTTTT
>many|TRBD2|TRBV7-2|TRBJ2-3
CASSLVELAGVDTQYF
TGTGCCAGCAGCTTAGTGGAACTAGCGGGAGTAGATACGCAGTATTTT
>.|.|TRBV5-6|TRBJ2-7
CASSLMYEQYF
TGTGCCAGCAGCTTGATGTACGAGCAGTACTTC
>.|TRBD1|TRBV28|TRBJ1-3
CASSFMNRGFSGNTIYF
TGTGCCAGCAGTTTTATGAACAGGGGGTTCTCTGGAAACACCATATATTTT
>many|.|TRBV4-3|TRBJ1-1
CASSVRAGANTEAFF
TGCGCCAGCAGCGTACGGGCGGGGGCGAACACTGAAGCTTTCTTT
>many|TRBD1|TRBV28|TRBJ2-5
CASRTGGVETQYF
TGTGCCAGCAGGACAGGGGGCGTCGAGACCCAGTACTTC
>many|TRBD2|TRBV27|TRBJ2-3
CASSFQGTSGIWGTDTQYF
TGTGCCAGCAGTTTTCAGGGGACTAGCGGGATTTGGGGCACAGATACGCAGTATTTT
>many|TRBD1|TRBV20-1|TRBJ2-2
CSAVQGASTGELFF
TGCAGTGCCGTACAGGGGGCGAGCACCGGGGAGCTGTTTTTT
>.|.|TRBV7-9|TRBJ2-2
CASSLARFGTGELFF
TGTGCCAGCAGCTTGGCTAGATTTGGCACCGGGGAGCTGTTTTTT
>many|.|TRBV18|TRBJ1-1
CASSSLDSAEAFF
TGTGCCAGCTCCTCACTCGACAGCGCTGAAGCTTTCTTT
>many|.|TRBV18|TRBJ2-2
CASSLSSNTGELFF
TGTGCCAGCTCACTTTCTTCGAACACCGGGGAGCTGTTTTTT
>few|TRBD2|TRBV4-3|TRBJ2-7
CASSQVLAGVGEQYF
TGCGCCAGCAGCCAAGTCTTAGCGGGTGTGGGGGAGCAGTACTTC
>many|TRBD1|TRBV12-3/TRBV12-4|TRBJ2-1
CASRSGQGSWDEQFF
TGTGCCAGCAGGTCGGGACAGGGGTCCTGGGATGAGCAGTTCTTC
>many|.|TRBV6-2/TRBV6-3|TRBJ2-5
CASSPTPETQYF
TGTGCCAGCAGCCCTACCCCCGAGACCCAGTACTTC
>many|.|TRBV20-1|TRBJ1-4
CSARDQSEKLFF
TGCAGTGCTAGAGATCAAAGTGAAAAACTGTTTTTT
>many|TRBD1|TRBV6-6|TRBJ2-7
CASSYSGQGPYEQYF
TGTGCCAGCAGTTACTCTGGACAGGGGCCCTACGAGCAGTACTTC
>.|.|TRBV15|TRBJ2-5
CATSRERGKVETQYF
TGTGCCACCAGCAGAGAGAGGGGTAAAGTAGAGACCCAGTACTTC
>many|.|TRBV30|TRBJ1-4
CAWSVGNEKLFF
TGTGCCTGGAGTGTAGGCAATGAAAAACTGTTTTTT
>many|.|TRBV20-1|TRBJ2-1
CSAGGGGSSYNEQFF
TGCAGTGCGGGGGGGGGCGGTAGCTCCTACAATGAGCAGTTCTTC
>.|TRBD2|TRBV4-3|TRBJ2-7
CASSQAGGAFEQYF
TGCGCCAGCAGCCAAGCGGGAGGCGCTTTCGAGCAGTACTTC
>many|.|TRBV18|TRBJ1-3
CASSPPDGNTIYF
TGTGCCAGCTCCCCCCCTGATGGAAACACCATATATTTT
>many|.|TRBV3-1|TRBJ1-1
CASSLRGKNTEAFF
TGTGCCAGCAGCCTCAGGGGTAAGAACACTGAAGCTTTCTTT
>.|.|TRBV11-1|TRBJ2-5
CASSPDRDKKTQYF
TGTGCCAGCAGCCCAGACCGGGACAAAAAGACCCAGTACTTC
>.|.|TRBV9|TRBJ1-1
CASSFEPTTGPEAFF
TGTGCCAGCAGCTTCGAACCCACCACCGGACCTGAAGCTTTCTTT
>many|.|TRBV28|TRBJ2-7
CASSLKDREQYF
TGTGCCAGCAGTCTAAAGGACCGGGAGCAGTACTTC
>.|.|TRBV7-9|TRBJ2-7
CASSLDYVHEQYF
TGTGCCAGCAGCCTTGATTACGTCCACGAGCAGTACTTC
>few|.|TRBV29-1|TRBJ1-3
CSVEDPASLGNTIYF
TGCAGCGTTGAAGATCCGGCCAGCCTTGGAAACACCATATATTTT
>many|.|TRBV14|TRBJ2-7
CASSHPAGEQYF
TGTGCCAGCAGCCACCCTGCCGGCGAGCAGTACTTC
>.|.|TRBV6-6|TRBJ2-1
CASSYSLVGSYNEQFF
TGTGCCAGCAGTTACTCGCTGGTAGGCTCCTACAATGAGCAGTTCTTC